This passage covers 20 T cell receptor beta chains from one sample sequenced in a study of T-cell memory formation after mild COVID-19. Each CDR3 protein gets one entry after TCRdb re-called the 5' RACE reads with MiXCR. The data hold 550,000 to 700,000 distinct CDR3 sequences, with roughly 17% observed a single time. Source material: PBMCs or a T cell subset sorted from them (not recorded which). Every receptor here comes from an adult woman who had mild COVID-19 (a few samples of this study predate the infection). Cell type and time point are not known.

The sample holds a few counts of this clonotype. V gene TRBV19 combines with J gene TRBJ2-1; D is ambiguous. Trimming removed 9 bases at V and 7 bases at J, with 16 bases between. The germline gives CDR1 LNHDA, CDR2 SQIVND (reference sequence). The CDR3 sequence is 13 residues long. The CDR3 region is CASVAGLRNEQFF. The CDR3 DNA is TGTGCCAGCGTAGCAGGATTGAGGAATGAGCAGTTCTTC.

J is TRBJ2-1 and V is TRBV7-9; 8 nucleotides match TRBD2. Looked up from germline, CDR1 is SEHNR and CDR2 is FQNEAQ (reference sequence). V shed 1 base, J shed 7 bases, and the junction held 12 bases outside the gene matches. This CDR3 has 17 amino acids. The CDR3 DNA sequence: TGTGCCAGCAGCTTAGGGCTAGCGGGCTTAAGAGGTAATGAGCAGTTCTTC. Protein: CASSLGLAGLRGNEQFF.

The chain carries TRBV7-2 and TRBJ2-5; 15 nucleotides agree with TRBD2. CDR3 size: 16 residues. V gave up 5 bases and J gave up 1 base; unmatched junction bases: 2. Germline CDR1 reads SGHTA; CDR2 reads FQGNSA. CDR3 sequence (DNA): TGTGCCAGCAGCAAGGGACTAGCGGGAGGCCAAGAGACCCAGTACTTC. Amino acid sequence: CASSKGLAGGQETQYF. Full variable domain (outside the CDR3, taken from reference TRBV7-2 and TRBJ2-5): GAGVSQSPSNKVTEKGKDVELRCDPISGHTALYWYRQSLGQGLEFLIYFQGNSAPDKSGLPSDRFSAERTGGSVSTLTIQRTQQEDSAVYLCASSKGLAGGQETQYFGPGTRLLVL.

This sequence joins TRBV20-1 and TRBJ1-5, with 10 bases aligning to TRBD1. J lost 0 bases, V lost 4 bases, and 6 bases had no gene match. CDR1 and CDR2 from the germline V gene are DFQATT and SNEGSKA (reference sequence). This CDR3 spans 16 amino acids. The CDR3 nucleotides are TGCAGTGCTATGGACAGGGGGACTTATAGCAATCAGCCCCAGCATTTT. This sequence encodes CSAMDRGTYSNQPQHF.

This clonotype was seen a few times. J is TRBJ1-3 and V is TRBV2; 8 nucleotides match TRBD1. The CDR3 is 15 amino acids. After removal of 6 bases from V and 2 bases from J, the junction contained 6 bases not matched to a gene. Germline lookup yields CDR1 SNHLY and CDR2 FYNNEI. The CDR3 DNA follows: TGTGCCAGCAGCGACAGGGGCCAGGCTGGAAACACCATATATTTT. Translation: CASSDRGQAGNTIYF.

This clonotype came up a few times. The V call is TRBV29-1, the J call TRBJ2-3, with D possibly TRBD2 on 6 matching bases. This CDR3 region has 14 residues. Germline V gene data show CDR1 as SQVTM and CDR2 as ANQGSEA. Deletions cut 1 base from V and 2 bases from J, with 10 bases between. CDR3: CSVEGRGYTDTQYF. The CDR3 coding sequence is TGCAGCGTTGAAGGACGGGGGTACACAGATACGCAGTATTTT.

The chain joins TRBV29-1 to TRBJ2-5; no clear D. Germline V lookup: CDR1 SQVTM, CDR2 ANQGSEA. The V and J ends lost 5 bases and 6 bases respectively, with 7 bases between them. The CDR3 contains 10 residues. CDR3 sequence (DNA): TGCAGCGTTATTGTGAAGACCCAGTACTTC. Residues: CSVIVKTQYF.

CDR3 nucleotides: TGTGCCAGCAGCTTAGCCGGCTACACCGGGGAGCTGTTTTTT. Its translation: CASSLAGYTGELFF. The V call is TRBV11-2, the J call TRBJ2-2; D gene unclear. Germline CDR1 SGHAT, CDR2 FQNNGV. Trimming pared 1 base from V and 3 bases from J, leaving 6 bases between. The CDR3 is 14 amino acids.

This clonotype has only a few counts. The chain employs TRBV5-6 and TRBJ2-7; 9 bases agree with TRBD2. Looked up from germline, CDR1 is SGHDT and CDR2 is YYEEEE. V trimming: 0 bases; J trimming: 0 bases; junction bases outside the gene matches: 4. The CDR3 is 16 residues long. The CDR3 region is CASSLGPSGVSYEQYF. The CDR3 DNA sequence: TGTGCCAGCAGCTTGGGGCCTAGCGGGGTCTCCTACGAGCAGTACTTC.

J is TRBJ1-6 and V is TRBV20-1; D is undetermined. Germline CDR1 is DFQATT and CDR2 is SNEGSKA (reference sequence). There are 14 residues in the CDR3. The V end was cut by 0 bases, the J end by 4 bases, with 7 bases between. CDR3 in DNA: TGCAGTGCTAGAGATGCTGGATATAATTCACCCCTCCACTTT. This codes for CSARDAGYNSPLHF.

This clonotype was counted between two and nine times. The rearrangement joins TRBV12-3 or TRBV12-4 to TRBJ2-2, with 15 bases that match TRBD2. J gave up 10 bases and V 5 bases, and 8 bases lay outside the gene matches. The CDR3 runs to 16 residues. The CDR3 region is CASSPRTSGRAAELFF. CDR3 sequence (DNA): TGTGCCAGCAGTCCGAGGACTAGCGGGAGGGCCGCGGAGCTGTTTTTT.

The CDR3 loop reads CASSHLGSPDTQYF. CDR3 nucleotides: TGTGCCAGCAGCCACCTCGGGAGTCCAGATACGCAGTATTTT. The V gene is TRBV3-1, the J gene TRBJ2-3; TRBD2 is a possible D gene (6 bases). Trimming pared 3 bases from V and 4 bases from J, leaving 11 bases between. Per germline, CDR1 LGHDT and CDR2 YNNKEL (reference sequence). The length of the CDR3 is 14 residues.

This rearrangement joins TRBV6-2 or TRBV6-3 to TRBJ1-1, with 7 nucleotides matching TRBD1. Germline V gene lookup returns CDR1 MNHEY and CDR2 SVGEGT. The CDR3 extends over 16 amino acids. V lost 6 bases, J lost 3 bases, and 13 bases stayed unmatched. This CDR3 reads CASSYRRDREDTEAFF. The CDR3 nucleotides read TGTGCCAGCAGCTACCGCCGAGACAGGGAGGACACTGAAGCTTTCTTT.

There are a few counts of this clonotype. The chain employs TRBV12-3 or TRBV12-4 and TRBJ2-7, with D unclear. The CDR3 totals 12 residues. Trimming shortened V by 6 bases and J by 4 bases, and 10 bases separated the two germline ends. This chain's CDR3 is CASSPLVYEQYF. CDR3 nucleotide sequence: TGTGCCAGCAGCCCCCTGGTTTACGAGCAGTACTTC.

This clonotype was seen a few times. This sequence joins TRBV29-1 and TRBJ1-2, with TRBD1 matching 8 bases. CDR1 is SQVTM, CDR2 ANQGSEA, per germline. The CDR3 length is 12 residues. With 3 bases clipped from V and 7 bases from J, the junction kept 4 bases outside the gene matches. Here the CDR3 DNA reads TGCAGCGTTGACAGGGGGCTGGTTGGCTACACCTTC. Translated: CSVDRGLVGYTF. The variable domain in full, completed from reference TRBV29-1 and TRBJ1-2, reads SAVISQKPSRDICQRGTSLTIQCQVDSQVTMMFWYRQQPGQSLTLIATANQGSEATYESGFVIDKFPISRPNLTFSTLTVSNMSPEDSSIYLCSVDRGLVGYTFGSGTRLTVV.

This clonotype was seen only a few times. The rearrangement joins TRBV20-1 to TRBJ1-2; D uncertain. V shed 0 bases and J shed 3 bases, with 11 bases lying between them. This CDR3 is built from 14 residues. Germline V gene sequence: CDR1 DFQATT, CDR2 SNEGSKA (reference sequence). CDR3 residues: CSARDLRLYYGYTF. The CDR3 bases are TGCAGTGCTAGAGATCTAAGACTGTACTATGGCTACACCTTC.

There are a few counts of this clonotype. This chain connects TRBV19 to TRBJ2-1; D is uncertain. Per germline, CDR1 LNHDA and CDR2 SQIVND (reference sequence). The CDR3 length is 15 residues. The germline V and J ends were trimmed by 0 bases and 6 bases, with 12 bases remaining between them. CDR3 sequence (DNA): TGTGCCAGTAGTATAGACCCTGGACGTGGCAATGAGCAGTTCTTC. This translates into CASSIDPGRGNEQFF.

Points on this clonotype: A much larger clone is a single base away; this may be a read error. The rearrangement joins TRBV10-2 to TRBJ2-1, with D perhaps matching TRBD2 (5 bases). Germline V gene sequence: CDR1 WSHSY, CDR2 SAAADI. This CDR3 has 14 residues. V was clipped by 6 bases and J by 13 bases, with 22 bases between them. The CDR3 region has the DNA TGCGCCAGCAGACTAGGCAGCCTAGGTAGTGATCAGTTCTTC. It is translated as CASRLGSLGSDQFF.

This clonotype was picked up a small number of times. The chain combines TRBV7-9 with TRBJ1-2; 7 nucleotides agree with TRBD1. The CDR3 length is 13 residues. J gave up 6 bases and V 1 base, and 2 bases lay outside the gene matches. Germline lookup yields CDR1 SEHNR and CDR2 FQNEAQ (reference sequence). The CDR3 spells CASSLDDRDGYTF. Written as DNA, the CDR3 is TGTGCCAGCAGCTTAGATGACAGGGATGGCTACACCTTC.

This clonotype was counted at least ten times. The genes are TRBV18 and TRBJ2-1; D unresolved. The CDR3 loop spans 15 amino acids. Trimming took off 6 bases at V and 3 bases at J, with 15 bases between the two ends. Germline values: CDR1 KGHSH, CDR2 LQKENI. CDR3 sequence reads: CASSQPGELYNEQFF. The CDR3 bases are TGTGCCAGCTCCCAACCGGGTGAGCTCTACAATGAGCAGTTCTTC.